The T cell receptor (beta chain) described here comes from a study of blood T cell repertoires in COVID-19. Looking at the study overall: Both acute and convalescent COVID-19 samples were obtained from the United States, Italy and Spain. In each case, the material was cDNA or gDNA derived from T cells, B-cell-depleted T cells, or PBMCs.

Study members were between roughly 18 and 100 years old and lived in 25 or so US regions. Profiling relied on immunoSEQ multiplex PCR, and the TCRdb table lists in-frame clones only, not all of them. The sample consists of some 200,000 clones, 88% of them appearing once. This CDR3 is 16 amino acids long. CDR1 is SGHAT, CDR2 FQNNGV, per germline. Trimming pared 5 bases from V and 0 bases from J, leaving 16 bases between. This TCR derives from a woman aged 25 to 39 who had recovered from COVID-19. Input material: PBMCs or T cells enriched from blood (not recorded which). The J gene is TRBJ1-1, the V gene TRBV11-2, with unresolved D. The CDR3 reads CASSPAAASMNTEAFF. The CDR3 nucleotides are TGTGCCAGCAGCCCCGCCGCGGCTTCGATGAACACTGAAGCTTTCTTT.